Below are 28 T cell receptor beta chains sequenced from a single sample in a study of PD-1 blockade in classical Hodgkin lymphoma. The table came from immunoSEQ multiplex PCR; TCRdb's copy has only in-frame clones and leaves some out. The sample has 40,000 to 50,000 clones, 55% to 70% seen once. Described time point: cycle 4 day 1 (C4D1), after around six weeks of nivolumab. Exposure to brentuximab vedotin varied, and each patient had relapsed following autologous stem cell transplantation. The sample was peripheral blood mononuclear cells (PBMCs), taken before the fourth cycle of nivolumab. The receptors here all came from a human donor with classical Hodgkin lymphoma.

This clone has only one observation. An end of the junction does not agree with germline; a read error may underlie this. This chain joins TRBV7-2 and TRBJ1-2; D unclear. This CDR3 has 14 amino acids. Per the germline V gene, CDR1 is SGHTA and CDR2 is FQGNSA. The CDR3 region is CASSLAPQEYGYTF. In nucleotides, the CDR3 is TGTGCCAGCAGCCTAGCCCCCCAGGAATATGGCTACACCTTC.

This sequence joins TRBV4-1 and TRBJ1-4; D unclear. From germline, CDR1 is MGHRA and CDR2 YSYEKL. Trimming left V 3 bases short and J 1 base short, with 15 bases between. The CDR3 runs 17 residues. Written as DNA, the CDR3 is TGCGCCAGCAGCCATTCCTGGGATTTAGGAACTAATGAAAAACTGTTTTTT. This translates into CASSHSWDLGTNEKLFF.

This clone appeared a few times. The chain carries TRBV28 and TRBJ1-5; D gene unclear. Trimming stripped 3 bases from V and 5 bases from J, with 11 bases between. CDR3 size: 14 residues. The germline gives CDR1 MDHEN, CDR2 SYDVKM. The CDR3 sequence: CASSFLQPYQPQHF. The CDR3, as DNA: TGTGCCAGCAGTTTTCTCCAGCCTTATCAGCCCCAGCATTTT. The complete variable domain, with remaining parts taken from reference TRBV28 and TRBJ1-5, reads DVKVTQSSRYLVKRTGEKVFLECVQDMDHENMFWYRQDPGLGLRLIYFSYDVKMKEKGDIPEGYSVSREKKERFSLILESASTNQTSMYLCASSFLQPYQPQHFGDGTRLSIL.

The chain combines TRBV7-9 with TRBJ1-2; unclear D gene. The CDR3 is 12 amino acids. CDR1 and CDR2 (germline): SEHNR, FQNEAQ (reference sequence). Deletions cut 5 bases from V and 13 bases from J, with 17 bases between. The CDR3 sequence is CASSDPQWPPTF. DNA for the CDR3: TGTGCCAGCAGCGACCCTCAGTGGCCCCCCACCTTC. Full variable domain (missing parts from reference TRBV7-9 and TRBJ1-2): DTGVSQNPRHKITKRGQNVTFRCDPISEHNRLYWYRQTLGQGPEFLTYFQNEAQLEKSRLLSDRFSAERPKGSFSTLEIQRTEQGDSAMYLCASSDPQWPPTFGSGTRLTVV.

The chain combines TRBV11-3 with TRBJ1-3; no reliable D call. The ends were cut back, 5 bases at V and 0 bases at J, with 8 bases in the middle. Germline V gives CDR1 SGHNT, CDR2 YENEEA. This CDR3 has 14 amino acids. CDR3 sequence: CASSARNSGNTIYF. CDR3 coding DNA: TGTGCCAGCAGCGCTCGGAACTCTGGAAACACCATATATTTT.

The V call is TRBV2, the J call TRBJ1-1; D gene unclear. Trimming took off 8 bases at V and 0 bases at J, with 13 bases between the two ends. The V gene's germline CDR1 is SNHLY and CDR2 FYNNEI. This CDR3 has 14 amino acids. The CDR3 protein is CASYYGRMNTEAFF. CDR3 nucleotides: TGTGCCAGCTACTATGGACGGATGAACACTGAAGCTTTCTTT.

The rearrangement links TRBV28 to TRBJ2-4; D is unclear. This CDR3 region has 12 residues. CDR1 is MDHEN and CDR2 is SYDVKM in the germline V gene. Trimming cost V 2 bases and J 9 bases, with 8 bases left between them. CDR3 DNA sequence: TGTGCCAGCAGTTTAGGGGTTGGCATTCAGTACTTC. Amino acid sequence: CASSLGVGIQYF. The full variable domain, in which reference TRBV28 and TRBJ2-4 provide the parts outside the CDR3, is DVKVTQSSRYLVKRTGEKVFLECVQDMDHENMFWYRQDPGLGLRLIYFSYDVKMKEKGDIPEGYSVSREKKERFSLILESASTNQTSMYLCASSLGVGIQYFGAGTRLSVL.

The rearrangement joins TRBV18 to TRBJ2-7, with 10 bases that match TRBD2. The CDR3 length is 17 residues. The V gene's germline CDR1 is KGHSH and CDR2 LQKENI. V was clipped by 3 bases and J by 4 bases; unmatched bases: 12. This chain's CDR3 is CASSPRASGGPLYEQYF. DNA for the CDR3: TGTGCCAGCTCACCTCGGGCTAGCGGGGGACCGTTATACGAGCAGTACTTC.

V is TRBV18 and J is TRBJ2-1, with a possible D match to TRBD1 (6 bases). Trimming left V 3 bases short and J 2 bases short, with 14 bases between. This CDR3 region has 16 residues. Per germline, CDR1 KGHSH and CDR2 LQKENI. This CDR3 reads CASSPGQSTPYNEQFF. The CDR3 DNA follows: TGTGCCAGCTCACCCGGACAGAGTACACCCTACAATGAGCAGTTCTTC.

By share, this clone counts as medium-sized (0.01 to 0.1%). The chain has TRBV10-3 and TRBJ2-5; D is uncertain. This CDR3 has 12 amino acids. Germline CDR1 reads ENHRY; CDR2 reads SYGVKD. Trimming stripped 3 bases from V and 6 bases from J, with 8 bases between. As DNA, the CDR3 is TGTGCCATCAGTGATTTAATGCAGACCCAGTACTTC. Residues: CAISDLMQTQYF.

This clone has a single count. The V call is TRBV4-3, the J call TRBJ1-2; D call uncertain. This CDR3 has 13 amino acids. Germline V CDR1 and CDR2: LGHNA, YSLEER. The V end lost 0 bases, the J end lost 6 bases, and 8 bases lay between the germline ends. CDR3 region: CASSQDGGNGYTF. CDR3 nucleotide sequence: TGCGCCAGCAGCCAAGATGGCGGGAATGGCTACACCTTC.

V and J are TRBV13 and TRBJ1-2; TRBD1 might be the D (5 bases). Trimming shortened V by 7 bases and J by 6 bases, and 9 bases separated the two germline ends. The CDR3 totals 11 residues. Per germline, CDR1 PRHDT and CDR2 FYEKMQ (reference sequence). CDR3 loop: CASKQGDGYTF. In nucleotides, the CDR3 is TGTGCCAGCAAGCAGGGCGATGGCTACACCTTC.

Only one count was recorded for this clone. The chain has TRBV27 and TRBJ2-5; 10 nucleotides agree with TRBD2. The V and J ends lost 8 bases and 2 bases, in that order; junction bases with no gene match: 23. Germline loops: CDR1 MNHEY, CDR2 SMNVEV (reference sequence). CDR3 size: 20 residues. The CDR3 reads CASHETARVVAGGRQETQYF. DNA of the CDR3: TGTGCCAGCCATGAAACTGCAAGGGTGGTAGCGGGGGGTAGACAAGAGACCCAGTACTTC.

The J gene is TRBJ2-3, the V gene TRBV7-6; 9 nucleotides line up with TRBD2. V was pared by 0 bases and J by 3 bases, with 7 bases of the junction left unmatched. CDR1 is SGHVS and CDR2 is FNYEAQ in the germline V gene. The CDR3 has 17 residues. CDR3 sequence (DNA): TGTGCCAGCAGCTTAGCCGACTTTAGCGGGGGTACAGATACGCAGTATTTT. This codes for CASSLADFSGGTDTQYF.

The V gene is TRBV30, the J gene TRBJ2-5; D possibly matches TRBD1 or TRBD2 (5 bases each). CDR1 and CDR2 from the germline V gene are GTSNPN and SVGIG (reference sequence). Trimming stripped 4 bases from V and 3 bases from J, with 12 bases between. This CDR3 comprises 13 residues. CDR3 in amino acids: CAWTHGGKETQYF. Here the CDR3 DNA reads TGTGCCTGGACCCATGGGGGTAAAGAGACCCAGTACTTC.

This chain joins TRBV9 and TRBJ2-1; 11 positions match TRBD1. The CDR3 spans 15 residues. The germline V gene has CDR1 SGDLS and CDR2 YYNGEE. V gave up 4 bases and J gave up 6 bases; unmatched junction bases: 6. This CDR3 reads CASSRTGTGGNEQFF. CDR3 nucleotides: TGTGCCAGCAGCCGAACCGGGACAGGGGGCAATGAGCAGTTCTTC.

The genes are TRBV25-1 and TRBJ1-2, with D hard to call. Between the trimmed V and J ends, which lost 3 bases and 3 bases, there was a span of 8 bases. The CDR3 is 13 amino acids. Germline V gene sequence: CDR1 MGHDK, CDR2 SYGVNS. This CDR3 reads CASSEYGDYGYTF. CDR3 DNA: TGTGCCAGCAGTGAGTACGGTGACTATGGCTACACCTTC.

This chain uses TRBV7-2 with TRBJ2-3, with D hard to call. Germline V gene lookup returns CDR1 SGHTA and CDR2 FQGNSA. The CDR3 sequence is 14 residues long. V was cut by 4 bases and J by 2 bases, with 10 bases left in between. As DNA, the CDR3 is TGTGCCAGCAGCTCCACAAGCTACACAGATACGCAGTATTTT. Residues: CASSSTSYTDTQYF.

The chain is built from TRBV4-2 and TRBJ1-1, with no clear D. Trimming stripped 2 bases from V and 0 bases from J, with 10 bases between. This CDR3 has 15 amino acids. Germline assignment: CDR1 LGHNA and CDR2 YNFKEQ. The CDR3 sequence: CASSQTALMNTEAFF. For the CDR3, the DNA is TGTGCCAGCAGCCAAACAGCCCTTATGAACACTGAAGCTTTCTTT.

A few counts support this clone. The chain combines TRBV19 with TRBJ1-5; D ambiguous. Germline CDR1 reads LNHDA; CDR2 reads SQIVND (reference sequence). V dropped 1 base and J dropped 3 bases, with 10 bases sitting between them. This CDR3 comprises 15 residues. This CDR3 reads CASSIAPEYNQPQHF. The CDR3 coding sequence is TGTGCCAGTAGTATAGCGCCAGAATACAATCAGCCCCAGCATTTT.

This chain joins TRBV6-1 and TRBJ2-3, with a possible D match to TRBD2 (5 bases). CDR1 is MNHNS and CDR2 is SASEGT in the germline V gene. Trimming shortened V by 2 bases and J by 0 bases, and 12 bases separated the two germline ends. The CDR3 totals 16 residues. The CDR3 loop is CASSELRAGSTDTQYF. CDR3 bases: TGTGCCAGCAGTGAACTGCGGGCCGGAAGCACAGATACGCAGTATTTT.

This chain links TRBV27 with TRBJ1-5; no definite D call. The germline V gene encodes CDR1 MNHEY and CDR2 SMNVEV (reference sequence). The CDR3 length is 15 residues. Trimming took off 0 bases at V and 5 bases at J, with 11 bases between the two ends. The CDR3 region has the DNA TGTGCCAGCAGTTTATCCCCGGCGTCAGATCAGCCCCAGCATTTT. Its protein product is CASSLSPASDQPQHF.

The chain couples TRBV10-1 to TRBJ1-5, with 7 bases identical to TRBD1. J was trimmed by 6 bases and V by 0 bases; bases with no gene match: 17. Germline loops: CDR1 WNHNN, CDR2 SYGVQD (reference sequence). The CDR3 is 19 amino acids. CDR3 protein: CASSESRRGPRGRSQPQHF. The DNA of the CDR3 is TGCGCCAGCAGTGAGTCTCGCAGGGGCCCGAGGGGGCGAAGTCAGCCCCAGCATTTT.

The V call is TRBV4-1, the J call TRBJ2-1, with no clear D. Germline assignment: CDR1 MGHRA and CDR2 YSYEKL. CDR3 length: 15 residues. Trimming stripped 0 bases from V and 2 bases from J, with 8 bases between. CDR3 amino acids: CASSQDVGAYNEQFF. In DNA form, the CDR3 reads TGCGCCAGCAGCCAAGACGTTGGAGCCTACAATGAGCAGTTCTTC.

This clone qualifies as medium-sized. The chain combines TRBV27 with TRBJ2-5; 10 positions agree with TRBD1. Looked up from germline, CDR1 is MNHEY and CDR2 is SMNVEV (reference sequence). There are 14 residues in the CDR3. V shed 8 bases and J 3 bases; nucleotides not matched to a gene: 6. The CDR3 here is CASGRQGAEETQYF. The CDR3, as DNA: TGTGCCAGCGGTAGACAGGGGGCGGAAGAGACCCAGTACTTC.

The chain links TRBV6-5 to TRBJ2-1, with a tentative D call TRBD2 (6 bases). CDR3 length: 14 residues. The V end lost 6 bases, the J end lost 3 bases, and 12 bases lay between the germline ends. Germline CDR1 reads MNHEY; CDR2 reads SVGAGI. CDR3 in amino acids: CASRIRGYYNEQFF. CDR3 nucleotides: TGTGCCAGCAGAATACGGGGGTACTACAATGAGCAGTTCTTC.

This chain connects TRBV28 to TRBJ2-3; either TRBD1 or TRBD2 may supply D (5 bases each). The V and J ends lost 4 bases and 0 bases respectively, with 11 bases between them. The CDR3 contains 15 residues. Germline lookup yields CDR1 MDHEN and CDR2 SYDVKM. CDR3 coding DNA: TGTGCCAGCAGTTCAGAGGGGACCAGCACAGATACGCAGTATTTT. Amino acid sequence: CASSSEGTSTDTQYF.

The V gene is TRBV7-3, the J gene TRBJ2-3; possible D gene TRBD2, 5 bases. The CDR3 covers 13 residues. V dropped 4 bases and J dropped 2 bases, with 7 bases sitting between them. The germline CDR1 and CDR2 sequences are SGHTA and FQGTGA. The CDR3 nucleotides read TGTGCCAGCAGCTCGCGGGTCACAGATACGCAGTATTTT. This sequence encodes CASSSRVTDTQYF.